Sequencing of this T cell receptor beta chain was carried out in a study of OX40 agonist ivuxolimab in advanced cancers. Study overall: The diagnoses of dose-escalation patients were hepatocellular carcinoma, melanoma, renal cell or head and neck cancer. Three patients responded partially, comprising one with hepatocellular carcinoma and two with cutaneous melanoma. Study conclusions and caveats: Certain nonresponding patients likewise had low normalized T-cell clonal expansion.

Germline-derived CDR1 and CDR2 are SGHVS and FNYEAQ. The CDR3 is 19 amino acids. The V and J ends lost 0 bases and 9 bases, in that order; junction bases with no gene match: 15. Comments on this clone: Its antigen is currently unknown.

Sequenced by immunoSEQ multiplex PCR; TCRdb stores in-frame clones only, minus some. The sample lists over 55,000 clones, roughly 88% occurring once. The sequences come from CD4+ or CD8+ T cells sorted from blood, collected in a trial of the OX40 agonist ivuxolimab. This chain connects TRBV7-6 to TRBJ1-6; 9 positions match TRBD1. The clonotype originates from an adult with an advanced solid tumor such as melanoma, head and neck, liver or kidney cancer. CDR3 sequence: CASSLAAYPGQGLLSPLHF. Here the CDR3 DNA reads TGTGCCAGCAGCTTAGCGGCCTATCCGGGACAGGGTTTACTTTCACCCCTCCACTTT.